This T cell receptor (beta chain) was sequenced for a study of T cells in Graves' hyperthyroidism and ophthalmopathy. V was clipped by 3 bases and J by 8 bases, with 20 bases between them. Germline CDR1 MGHRA, CDR2 YSYEKL. The CDR3 totals 16 residues. Amplification of TCR beta CDR3 regions used RNA as the template. The HTBI primer set drove a first-round RT-PCR of the TCR CDR3. MiXCR, applied by TCRdb to the multiplex PCR reads, yields one record per CDR3 protein. In the table there are a few hundred thousand distinct CDR3 sequences, about 15% of which are singletons. Used for diagnoses were clinical symptoms, serum thyroxine and TRAb, thyroid ultrasound and orbital computed tomography. PBMCs were collected from an approximately 10 ml volume of fresh peripheral blood. This clonotype was seen a few times. The antigen remains unidentified. Study results and caveats: Clonotypes that were expanded in thyroid above 0.001 mostly appeared in blood too. A model of 13 V-J pairs discriminated ophthalmopathy from stable hyperthyroidism.

The source is an older woman with Graves' ophthalmopathy. J is TRBJ2-1 and V is TRBV4-1; the D gene is possibly TRBD2 (6 bases). Sequencing was done on a sample of blood. In DNA, the CDR3 is TGCGCCAGCAGCCACCCTCTAAGCGGGTACAGAGATGAGCAGTTCTTC. Its protein is CASSHPLSGYRDEQFF.